Described below is a single T cell receptor (beta chain) sequence and its context. This sample was taken from a study of tumor-infiltrating lymphocytes in oesophageal squamous cell carcinoma. TCRdb ran MiXCR on the PCR reads and lists one entry per CDR3 protein. This sample has about 10,000 distinct CDR3 sequences, with about 60% found just once. The CDR3 is 17 amino acids. CDR1 SGHVS and CDR2 FQNEAQ come from the germline V gene. The V gene end was trimmed by 3 bases and the J gene end by 4 bases; junction bases not matched to a gene: 11. The source is a male donor with esophageal squamous cell carcinoma. The J gene is TRBJ2-1, the V gene TRBV7-8; 8 bases are shared with TRBD1. The sequenced material came from esophageal tumor tissue. The CDR3 sequence: CASSFFPRQGAYNEQFF. As DNA, the CDR3 is TGTGCCAGCAGCTTCTTCCCCCGGCAGGGGGCTTACAATGAGCAGTTCTTC. Looking up the rest from reference TRBV7-8 and TRBJ2-1 gives the full variable domain: GAGVSQSPRYKVAKRGQDVALRCDPISGHVSLFWYQQALGQGPEFLTYFQNEAQLDKSGLPSDRFFAERPEGSVSTLKIQRTQQEDSAVYLCASSFFPRQGAYNEQFFGPGTRLTVL.